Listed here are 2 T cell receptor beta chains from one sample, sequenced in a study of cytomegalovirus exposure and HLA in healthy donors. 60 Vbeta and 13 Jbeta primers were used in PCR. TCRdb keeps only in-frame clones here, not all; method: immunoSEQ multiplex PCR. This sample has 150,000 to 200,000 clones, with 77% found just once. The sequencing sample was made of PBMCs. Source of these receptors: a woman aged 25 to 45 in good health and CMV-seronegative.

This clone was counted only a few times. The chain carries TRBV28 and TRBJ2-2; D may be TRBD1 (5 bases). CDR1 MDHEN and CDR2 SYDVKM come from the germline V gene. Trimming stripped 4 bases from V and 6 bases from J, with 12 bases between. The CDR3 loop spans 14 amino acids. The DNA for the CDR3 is TGTGCCAGCAGTTCTCAGGGTAGGGCCGGGGAGCTGTTTTTT. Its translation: CASSSQGRAGELFF. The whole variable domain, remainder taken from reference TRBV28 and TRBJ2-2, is DVKVTQSSRYLVKRTGEKVFLECVQDMDHENMFWYRQDPGLGLRLIYFSYDVKMKEKGDIPEGYSVSREKKERFSLILESASTNQTSMYLCASSSQGRAGELFFGEGSRLTVL.

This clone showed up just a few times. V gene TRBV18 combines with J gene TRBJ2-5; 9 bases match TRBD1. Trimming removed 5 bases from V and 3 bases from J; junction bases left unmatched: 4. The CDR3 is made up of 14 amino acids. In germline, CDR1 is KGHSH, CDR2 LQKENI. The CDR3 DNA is TGTGCCAGCTCAATAGGACAGGGGAAAGAGACCCAGTACTTC. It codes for CASSIGQGKETQYF.